This T cell receptor gamma chain originates from a study of Vδ1+ human thymocytes. Study observations and caveats: Thymic TRG and TRD repertoires appeared highly polyclonal, with Gaussian CDR3 length distributions. Bulk data may be misread because of unexpected Vdelta2 sequences. Unlike peripheral blood Vdelta1+ controls, thymic delta-chain sequences included around 21% Vdelta2 and few Vdelta3.

This clone has only a few counts. Its specificity is unknown. Germline V gene sequence: CDR1 VENAVY, CDR2 YDSYNSRV. The CDR3 is made up of 17 amino acids. Trimming at V came to 2 bases and at J to 0 bases, leaving 9 bases not matched to a gene. Extracted RNA was reverse transcribed into cDNA. Pooled V-gene forward primers with one constant-region reverse primer generated the CDR3 amplicons by multiplex PCR. TCRdb re-identified clones in the multiplex PCR reads via CATT. The sample records tens of thousands of gamma-chain clones, over 20% being singletons. The receptor was derived from a girl under three years old who had congenital heart surgery. The sequenced sample consisted of Vdelta1+ gamma-delta thymocytes from the thymus. Stated subset: FACS-sorted CD3+ TCRalphabeta- TCRVdelta1+ TCRVdelta2- thymocytes. The chain uses TRGV8 and TRGJP1. DNA of the CDR3: TGTGCCACCTGGGATAAGGGGGCTTATACCACTGGTTGGTTCAAGATATTT. Its translation is CATWDKGAYTTGWFKIF.